The 29 T cell receptor beta chains given below trace back to one sample, sequenced in a study of blood T cell repertoires in COVID-19. Sequenced by immunoSEQ multiplex PCR; TCRdb stores in-frame clones only, minus some. The data hold around 250,000 clones, with 80% to 85% observed a single time. The sequenced sample was peripheral blood. The receptors derive from a woman in her 40s who had recovered from COVID-19.

This chain uses TRBV11-3 with TRBJ2-5; D may be TRBD2 (6 bases). The length of the CDR3 is 14 residues. Germline lookup yields CDR1 SGHNT and CDR2 YENEEA. V lost 4 bases, J lost 5 bases, and 14 bases lay in between. CDR3 sequence (DNA): TGTGCCAGCAGCTCCATCCGGGGGACGGAGACCCAGTACTTC. Its protein is CASSSIRGTETQYF.

The chain employs TRBV5-5 and TRBJ1-3; a possible D gene is TRBD1 (5 bases). Trimming took 2 bases from V and 8 from J, leaving 11 bases between them. This CDR3 contains 13 residues. Per germline, CDR1 SGHKS and CDR2 YYEKEE (reference sequence). In DNA, the CDR3 is TGTGCCAGCAGCTTTCAATCGGGGGACACCATATATTTT. Amino acid sequence: CASSFQSGDTIYF.

V gene TRBV4-1 combines with J gene TRBJ1-2; 7 bases fit TRBD1. This CDR3 is built from 15 residues. The germline V gene encodes CDR1 MGHRA and CDR2 YSYEKL. Germline trimming cut 1 base from V and 4 bases from J; bases unmatched to any gene: 6. Here the CDR3 DNA reads TGCGCCAGCAGCCAAGGCCAGGGGGTATTCTATGGCTACACCTTC. This gives the protein CASSQGQGVFYGYTF.

This chain connects TRBV10-3 to TRBJ2-2; no firm D call. Per the germline V gene, CDR1 is ENHRY and CDR2 is SYGVKD. CDR3 length: 12 amino acids. V was trimmed by 2 bases and J by 11 bases, leaving 9 bases between them. The CDR3 nucleotides are TGTGCCATCAGTGAGCGACAAAGCGAGCTGTTTTTT. Amino acid sequence: CAISERQSELFF.

A remark on this clone: The sample has other DNA sequences that encode this CDR3 too. The chain recombines TRBV27 with TRBJ1-1; 7 bases map to TRBD1. The V segment lost 6 bases and the J segment 6 bases; nucleotides outside the gene matches: 4. The CDR3 runs 12 residues. From germline, CDR1 is MNHEY and CDR2 SMNVEV (reference sequence). The CDR3 DNA sequence: TGTGCCAGCAGCTCCGGGACAGCTGAAGCTTTCTTT. Amino acids: CASSSGTAEAFF.

V gene TRBV7-2 combines with J gene TRBJ1-6; 7 nucleotides align to TRBD1. This CDR3 spans 14 amino acids. Germline CDR1 is SGHTA and CDR2 is FQGNSA. With V trimmed by 5 bases and J by 6 bases, 4 bases remained unmatched. The CDR3 region has the DNA TGTGCCAGCAGCCCAGGGACAGTTAATTCACCCCTCCACTTT. The encoded protein is CASSPGTVNSPLHF. Full variable domain (remainder filled in from reference TRBV7-2 and TRBJ1-6): GAGVSQSPSNKVTEKGKDVELRCDPISGHTALYWYRQSLGQGLEFLIYFQGNSAPDKSGLPSDRFSAERTGGSVSTLTIQRTQQEDSAVYLCASSPGTVNSPLHFGNGTRLTVT.

This chain connects TRBV5-1 to TRBJ2-2; 7 bases line up with TRBD1. Germline-derived CDR1 and CDR2 are SGHRS and YFSETQ. With V trimmed by 4 bases and J by 0 bases, 9 bases remained unmatched. This CDR3 spans 17 amino acids. CDR3 in amino acids: CASSRNDRESNTGELFF. The CDR3 coding sequence is TGCGCCAGCAGCAGAAACGACAGGGAGTCGAACACCGGGGAGCTGTTTTTT.

The chain employs TRBV5-1 and TRBJ2-2; possibly TRBD1 for D (7 bases). The CDR3 has 15 residues. In germline, CDR1 is SGHRS, CDR2 YFSETQ. Trimming stripped 5 bases from V and 0 bases from J, with 11 bases between. The CDR3 protein is CASRGGQANTGELFF. As DNA, the CDR3 is TGCGCCAGCAGGGGAGGACAGGCGAACACCGGGGAGCTGTTTTTT.

The chain carries TRBV4-1 and TRBJ2-1, with 7 bases that match TRBD1. J was trimmed by 0 bases and V by 4 bases; bases with no gene match: 9. Germline CDR1 MGHRA, CDR2 YSYEKL. CDR3 size: 17 residues. Written as DNA, the CDR3 is TGCGCCAGCAGCCCCCGGGCGACAGGGCGCTCCTACAATGAGCAGTTCTTC. It specifies CASSPRATGRSYNEQFF.

V and J are TRBV5-1 and TRBJ2-3, with D unresolved. Trimming shortened V by 2 bases and J by 3 bases, and 10 bases separated the two germline ends. Per the germline V gene, CDR1 is SGHRS and CDR2 is YFSETQ. This CDR3 has 14 residues. Written as DNA, the CDR3 is TGCGCCAGCAGCTTCGGCGGTGGTACAGATACGCAGTATTTT. As protein: CASSFGGGTDTQYF.

The V and J genes are TRBV30 and TRBJ2-1, with TRBD2 matching 10 bases. J lost 7 bases, V lost 2 bases, and 2 bases had no gene match. The CDR3 loop spans 13 amino acids. Germline values: CDR1 GTSNPN, CDR2 SVGIG (reference sequence). CDR3 in DNA: TGTGCCTGGAGTTCGACTAGCGGGAATGAGCAGTTCTTC. Its translation is CAWSSTSGNEQFF.

The chain carries TRBV7-9 and TRBJ2-3, with TRBD2 matching 13 bases. Germline CDR1 SEHNR, CDR2 FQNEAQ (reference sequence). This CDR3 has 17 residues. With 6 bases clipped from V and 2 bases from J, the junction kept 8 bases outside the gene matches. In nucleotides, the CDR3 is TGTGCCAGCAGTCCAGGACTAGCGGGGGATTACACAGATACGCAGTATTTT. This translates into CASSPGLAGDYTDTQYF.

This clone was recorded only once. V and J are TRBV28 and TRBJ1-4; TRBD1 might be the D (5 bases). This CDR3 comprises 15 residues. Germline loops: CDR1 MDHEN, CDR2 SYDVKM. V was pared by 6 bases and J by 2 bases, with 13 bases between. The CDR3 loop is CASSPSGRTNEKLFF. The CDR3 nucleotides read TGTGCCAGCAGCCCCTCAGGGAGGACTAATGAAAAACTGTTTTTT.

V and J are TRBV30 and TRBJ2-2, with D perhaps matching TRBD1 (6 bases). CDR3 length: 14 amino acids. V dropped 4 bases and J dropped 1 base, with 10 bases sitting between them. Germline lookup yields CDR1 GTSNPN and CDR2 SVGIG (reference sequence). CDR3 residues: CAWTGTLNTGELFF. The CDR3 DNA sequence: TGTGCCTGGACCGGGACACTGAACACCGGGGAGCTGTTTTTT.

This chain uses TRBV19 with TRBJ2-4, with TRBD2 matching 8 bases. CDR1 is LNHDA, CDR2 SQIVND, per germline (reference sequence). The CDR3 contains 17 residues. The V gene end was trimmed by 2 bases and the J gene end by 0 bases; junction bases not matched to a gene: 6. CDR3 in DNA: TGTGCCAGTAGTATAACGGGAGGGGGGCGAGCCAAAAACATTCAGTACTTC. Translating it yields CASSITGGGRAKNIQYF.

This rearrangement joins TRBV4-2 to TRBJ1-1; 7 nucleotides agree with TRBD1. The CDR3 totals 14 residues. CDR1 LGHNA and CDR2 YNFKEQ come from the germline V gene. After removal of 5 bases from V and 0 bases from J, the junction contained 3 bases not matched to a gene. CDR3 region: CASSSQGLNTEAFF. Written as DNA, the CDR3 is TGTGCCAGCAGCTCACAGGGGTTGAACACTGAAGCTTTCTTT.

The V and J genes are TRBV5-4 and TRBJ1-2, with 8 bases matching TRBD1. With V trimmed by 1 base and J by 4 bases, 6 bases remained unmatched. Per germline, CDR1 SGHNT and CDR2 YYREEE (reference sequence). The CDR3 runs 15 residues. The DNA for the CDR3 is TGTGCCAGCAGCTTGCCGGGACAGGACAGCTATGGCTACACCTTC. This translates into CASSLPGQDSYGYTF. Full variable domain (outside the CDR3, taken from reference TRBV5-4 and TRBJ1-2): ETGVTQSPTHLIKTRGQQVTLRCSSQSGHNTVSWYQQALGQGPQFIFQYYREEENGRGNFPPRFSGLQFPNYSSELNVNALELDDSALYLCASSLPGQDSYGYTFGSGTRLTVV.

This chain connects TRBV6-5 to TRBJ1-1; possibly TRBD1 for D (5 bases). This CDR3 contains 14 residues. The V and J ends lost 6 bases and 6 bases respectively, with 17 bases between them. The germline V gene encodes CDR1 MNHEY and CDR2 SVGAGI. This chain's CDR3 is CASSHNQGSSEAFF. CDR3 coding DNA: TGTGCCAGCAGCCATAACCAGGGTTCATCTGAAGCTTTCTTT.

This chain's CDR3 is CASSLSGEQPQHF. Here the CDR3 DNA reads TGCGCCAGCAGCTTATCAGGGGAGCAACCCCAGCATTTT. V gene TRBV5-1 combines with J gene TRBJ1-5; D may be TRBD1 (6 bases). The germline V gene has CDR1 SGHRS and CDR2 YFSETQ. The CDR3 spans 13 residues. The V end lost 2 bases, the J end lost 10 bases, and 13 bases lay between the germline ends.

The chain is built from TRBV6-5 and TRBJ1-1; D is perhaps TRBD1 (6 bases). Germline CDR1 MNHEY, CDR2 SVGAGI. This CDR3 has 13 residues. The germline V and J ends were trimmed by 7 bases and 1 base, with 10 bases remaining between them. This CDR3 reads CASTGGANTEAFF. In DNA form, the CDR3 reads TGTGCCAGCACTGGGGGGGCGAACACTGAAGCTTTCTTT.

The chain combines TRBV18 with TRBJ2-7; D might be TRBD2 (6 bases). V was clipped by 3 bases and J by 0 bases, with 15 bases between them. This CDR3 comprises 16 residues. CDR1 is KGHSH, CDR2 LQKENI, per germline. The CDR3 here is CASSPGTSWGSYEQYF. The DNA for the CDR3 is TGTGCCAGCTCACCGGGGACTTCCTGGGGCTCCTACGAGCAGTACTTC.

V and J are TRBV28 and TRBJ1-5; TRBD1 matches 8 bases. This CDR3 comprises 17 residues. V shed 6 bases and J 0 bases; nucleotides not matched to a gene: 10. Germline V gene lookup returns CDR1 MDHEN and CDR2 SYDVKM. In nucleotides, the CDR3 is TGTGCCAGCAGAGGGGGAACAGGGGGGTATAGCAATCAGCCCCAGCATTTT. This encodes CASRGGTGGYSNQPQHF.

V usage is TRBV20-1 and J usage is TRBJ1-4; no reliable D call. The CDR3 contains 11 residues. Trimming cost V 2 bases and J 11 bases, with 9 bases left between them. CDR1 DFQATT and CDR2 SNEGSKA come from the germline V gene (reference sequence). Here the CDR3 DNA reads TGCAGTGCTAGAATGCTGAGGAAACTGTTTTTT. Protein product: CSARMLRKLFF.

In this sample, this clone turned up a few times. At one of its ends the junction is not consistent with the germline gene, which may arise from a read error. CDR3 sequence reads: CASSSDSSPSF. The CDR3 coding sequence is TGTGCCAGCAGTTCTGACAGTAGCCCCTCCTTC. V gene TRBV28 combines with J gene TRBJ2-7, with D tentatively TRBD1 (5 bases). Looked up from germline, CDR1 is MDHEN and CDR2 is SYDVKM. This CDR3 has 11 amino acids.

On this clone: The sample carries other DNA sequences with the same CDR3. J is TRBJ1-6 and V is TRBV5-1; tentatively, D is TRBD1 (5 bases). Germline CDR1 SGHRS, CDR2 YFSETQ. This CDR3 spans 14 amino acids. Trimming stripped 0 bases from V and 7 bases from J, with 8 bases between. The CDR3 nucleotides read TGCGCCAGCAGCTTGGTCCCAGGGAATTCACCCCTCCACTTT. It yields the protein CASSLVPGNSPLHF.

The chain links TRBV9 to TRBJ2-7; 8 bases align to TRBD1. Trimming at V came to 2 bases and at J to 2 bases, leaving 3 bases not matched to a gene. The CDR3 length is 14 residues. CDR1 and CDR2 from the germline V gene are SGDLS and YYNGEE. The CDR3 nucleotides are TGTGCCAGCAGCGTTGGACAGGGAACCTACGAGCAGTACTTC. This codes for CASSVGQGTYEQYF.

The genes are TRBV4-1 and TRBJ1-2; D perhaps matches TRBD1 (5 bases). CDR1 and CDR2 from the germline V gene are MGHRA and YSYEKL. The CDR3 length is 17 residues. V was clipped by 0 bases and J by 6 bases, with 20 bases between them. CDR3 sequence reads: CASSQDRRGVGDNGYTF. CDR3 nucleotides: TGCGCCAGCAGCCAAGATCGTCGGGGGGTCGGTGACAATGGCTACACCTTC.

The chain has TRBV5-5 and TRBJ2-7; the D is unclear. The CDR3 spans 16 residues. Germline V gene lookup returns CDR1 SGHKS and CDR2 YYEKEE (reference sequence). V dropped 2 bases and J dropped 2 bases, with 17 bases sitting between them. The CDR3 loop reads CASSFRFLHSPYEQYF. CDR3 bases: TGTGCCAGCAGCTTTCGGTTCCTTCACTCACCCTACGAGCAGTACTTC.

V is TRBV3-1 (or the pseudogene TRBV3-2) and J is TRBJ2-7; perhaps TRBD1 as D (5 bases). The CDR3 length is 15 residues. Deletions cut 0 bases from V and 2 bases from J, with 11 bases between. Germline-derived CDR1 and CDR2 are LGHDT and YNNKEL (reference sequence). The DNA of the CDR3 is TGTGCCAGCAGCCAAGATCCAGGGTGGCCCTACGAGCAGTACTTC. This translates into CASSQDPGWPYEQYF.